This T cell receptor (beta chain) was sequenced for a study of blood T cell repertoires in COVID-19. Whole-study context: PBMCs, B-cell-depleted T cells, or T cells provided the cDNA or gDNA that made up the material.

Produced via immunoSEQ multiplex PCR; TCRdb's table is partial and in-frame only. Of 150,000 or so clones in the sample, around 87% were seen once. The CDR3 sequence is 14 residues long. V shed 0 bases and J shed 4 bases, with 8 bases lying between them. Germline V gene sequence: CDR1 SGHRS, CDR2 YFSETQ. Living in about two dozen US areas, the participants were between roughly 18 and 89 years of age. Grouping used clinical history reported by participants in a survey and questionnaire. The rearrangement links TRBV5-1 to TRBJ1-5, with a possible D match to TRBD1 (5 bases). The sequence came from a woman between 40 and 55 years old who had been exposed to COVID-19. The sample consisted of PBMCs or T cells enriched from blood (not recorded which). This CDR3 reads CASSLGQLNQPQHF. The CDR3 DNA is TGCGCCAGCAGCTTGGGACAGCTTAATCAGCCCCAGCATTTT. Drawing the rest from reference TRBV5-1 and TRBJ1-5, the complete variable domain is KAGVTQTPRYLIKTRGQQVTLSCSPISGHRSVSWYQQTPGQGLQFLFEYFSETQRNKGNFPGRFSGRQFSNSRSEMNVSTLELGDSALYLCASSLGQLNQPQHFGDGTRLSIL.